This T cell receptor beta chain derives from a study of CD8+ T cells in alopecia areata. Study context: The study gave tofacitinib for 6 to 18 months, then 6 months off drug.

After isolation, RNA underwent reverse transcription to generate cDNA as the sequencing template. The table came from immunoSEQ multiplex PCR; TCRdb's copy has only in-frame clones and leaves some out. The profile shows about 12,000 clones, roughly 56% of them singletons. Trimming pared 3 bases from V and 8 bases from J, leaving 13 bases between. The CDR3 consists of 12 residues. The germline CDR1 and CDR2 sequences are GTSNPN and SVGIG (reference sequence). Researchers gathered lesional scalp punch biopsies and peripheral blood from patients with alopecia areata. This clone was detected only a few times. The antigen is unknown. Whole-study results and caveats: It was lesional scalp, especially alopecia totalis/universalis, that showed higher clonality than normal scalp.

The TCR was taken from a human donor with alopecia areata. The sequenced sample consisted of skin. This sequence joins TRBV30 and TRBJ2-5, with D possibly called TRBD1 or TRBD2 (6 bases each). Here the CDR3 reads CAWSGGRGTQYF. In DNA, the CDR3 is TGTGCCTGGAGCGGGGGCCGGGGCACCCAGTACTTC.